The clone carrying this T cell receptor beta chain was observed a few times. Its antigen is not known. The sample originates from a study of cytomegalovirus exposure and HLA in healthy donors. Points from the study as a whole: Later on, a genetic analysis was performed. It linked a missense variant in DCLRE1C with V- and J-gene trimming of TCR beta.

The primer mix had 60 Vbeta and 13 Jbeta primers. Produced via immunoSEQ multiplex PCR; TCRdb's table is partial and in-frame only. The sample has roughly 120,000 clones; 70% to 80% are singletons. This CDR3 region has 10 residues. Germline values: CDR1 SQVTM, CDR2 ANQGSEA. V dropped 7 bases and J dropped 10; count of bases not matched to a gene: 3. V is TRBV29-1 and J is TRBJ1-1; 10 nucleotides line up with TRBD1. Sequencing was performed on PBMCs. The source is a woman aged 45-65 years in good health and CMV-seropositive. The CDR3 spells CSARTGGAFF. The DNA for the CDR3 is TGCAGCGCTCGGACAGGGGGAGCTTTCTTT. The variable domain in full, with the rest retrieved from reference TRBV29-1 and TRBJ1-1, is SAVISQKPSRDICQRGTSLTIQCQVDSQVTMMFWYRQQPGQSLTLIATANQGSEATYESGFVIDKFPISRPNLTFSTLTVSNMSPEDSSIYLCSARTGGAFFGQGTRLTVV.